The 10 T cell receptor beta chains below were found in one sample sequenced in a study of shared clonotypes between healthy human individuals. The repertoire was sequenced with immunoSEQ multiplex PCR; TCRdb's copy has only in-frame clones and lacks some. The repertoire has around 1,900,000 clones, about 94% of them found once; the top ten carry more than 1.5%. CD8 cells classed as naive were CD45RO-negative and positively selected for CCR7, excluding terminally differentiated effector memory CD45RA+ cells. Source material: naive CD8+ T cells from PBMCs. The source is a man younger than 30 in good health. Some clones in this sample may be carry-over from other donors' samples.

This chain uses TRBV5-6 with TRBJ2-7; D tentatively reads TRBD1 or TRBD2 (5 bases each). The CDR3 contains 16 residues. V was pared by 0 bases and J by 0 bases, with 13 bases between. Germline CDR1 reads SGHDT; CDR2 reads YYEEEE. The CDR3 spells CASSLGGSTSSYEQYF. The CDR3 DNA is TGTGCCAGCAGCTTGGGGGGGTCGACCAGCTCCTACGAGCAGTACTTC.

The genes are TRBV7-9 and TRBJ1-2; 9 bases are shared with TRBD1. V shed 5 bases and J 8 bases; nucleotides not matched to a gene: 6. The germline V gene has CDR1 SEHNR and CDR2 FQNEAQ (reference sequence). This CDR3 comprises 13 residues. In DNA form, the CDR3 reads TGTGCCAGCAGCCCAGACAGGGGGAAAGGCTACACCTTC. This codes for CASSPDRGKGYTF.

This chain connects TRBV19 to TRBJ2-1; weak D call: TRBD1 (6 bases). This CDR3 has 14 residues. Trimming removed 3 bases at V and 2 bases at J, with 8 bases between. Germline loops: CDR1 LNHDA, CDR2 SQIVND (reference sequence). CDR3 residues: CASSIGQTYNEQFF. The CDR3 DNA sequence: TGTGCCAGTAGTATTGGACAGACCTACAATGAGCAGTTCTTC.

This clone was seen just once. The rearrangement joins TRBV25-1 to TRBJ2-1; 10 nucleotides line up with TRBD2. This CDR3 has 16 amino acids. With V trimmed by 8 bases and J by 6 bases, 13 bases remained unmatched. Germline CDR1 is MGHDK and CDR2 is SYGVNS. CDR3 loop: CASARGAGGPGNEQFF. In DNA, the CDR3 is TGTGCCAGCGCTCGCGGAGCGGGAGGGCCGGGCAATGAGCAGTTCTTC.

With regard to this clone: In the same sample, other DNA sequences code for this CDR3. The chain uses TRBV28 and TRBJ2-7, with D perhaps matching TRBD1 or TRBD2 (5 bases each). Per germline, CDR1 MDHEN and CDR2 SYDVKM. The CDR3 is 14 residues long. V gave up 6 bases and J gave up 1 base, with 13 bases separating them. The DNA for the CDR3 is TGTGCCAGCAGCCCCGGGACCCCGTCCTACGAGCAGTACTTC. Translation gives CASSPGTPSYEQYF.

The V call is TRBV4-1, the J call TRBJ2-5; TRBD1 aligns across 8 bases. After removal of 3 bases from V and 6 bases from J, the junction contained 9 bases not matched to a gene. Germline CDR1 reads MGHRA; CDR2 reads YSYEKL. The length of the CDR3 is 15 residues. The CDR3 bases are TGCGCCAGCAGCCACCCCGGACAGGGTCGGAAGACCCAGTACTTC. This sequence encodes CASSHPGQGRKTQYF.

The chain combines TRBV2 with TRBJ1-5; TRBD1 aligns across 8 bases. Trimming took 2 bases from V and 7 from J; bases not matched to a gene: 10. This CDR3 region has 16 residues. Per the germline V gene, CDR1 is SNHLY and CDR2 is FYNNEI. CDR3 sequence (DNA): TGTGCCAGCAGTGAAAATTGGCCAGGGGGCGGGCAGCCCCAGCATTTT. Its protein product is CASSENWPGGGQPQHF. Supplemented by reference TRBV2 and TRBJ1-5, the full variable domain reads EPEVTQTPSHQVTQMGQEVILRCVPISNHLYFYWYRQILGQKVEFLVSFYNNEISEKSEIFDDQFSVERPDGSNFTLKIRSTKLEDSAMYFCASSENWPGGGQPQHFGDGTRLSIL.

V usage is TRBV2 and J usage is TRBJ2-7; no firm D call. There are 13 residues in the CDR3. Germline values: CDR1 SNHLY, CDR2 FYNNEI. V lost 3 bases and J 0 bases, leaving 6 bases between the germline ends. The CDR3 coding sequence is TGTGCCAGCAGTGACCTCATCTCCTACGAGCAGTACTTC. Translated: CASSDLISYEQYF.

The chain links TRBV25-1 to TRBJ2-5, with TRBD1 matching over 7 bases. The CDR3 runs 14 residues. Germline CDR1 MGHDK, CDR2 SYGVNS. Trimming removed 4 bases from V and 5 bases from J; junction bases left unmatched: 7. The CDR3 reads CASSVNPRGETQYF. The CDR3 DNA reads as TGTGCCAGCAGTGTCAATCCCAGGGGGGAGACCCAGTACTTC.

Written as DNA, the CDR3 is TGCAGCGTTGCCCGCTCCTACGAGCAGTACTTC. Its translation: CSVARSYEQYF. The chain uses TRBV29-1 and TRBJ2-7; D is unresolved. This CDR3 is built from 11 residues. V was cut by 4 bases and J by 0 bases, with 4 bases left in between. Germline CDR1 reads SQVTM; CDR2 reads ANQGSEA.